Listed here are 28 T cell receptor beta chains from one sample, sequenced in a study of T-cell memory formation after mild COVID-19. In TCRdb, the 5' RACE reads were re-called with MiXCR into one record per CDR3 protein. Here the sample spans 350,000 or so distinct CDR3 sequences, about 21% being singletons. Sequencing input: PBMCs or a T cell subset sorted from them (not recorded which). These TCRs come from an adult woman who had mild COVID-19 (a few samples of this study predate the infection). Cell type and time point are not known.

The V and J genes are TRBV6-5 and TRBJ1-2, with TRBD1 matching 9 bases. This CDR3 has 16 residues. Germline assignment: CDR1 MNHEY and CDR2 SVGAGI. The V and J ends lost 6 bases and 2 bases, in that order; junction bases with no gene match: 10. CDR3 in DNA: TGTGCCAGCAGGCGAACGGGGACAGGGCGCAACTATGGCTACACCTTC. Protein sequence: CASRRTGTGRNYGYTF.

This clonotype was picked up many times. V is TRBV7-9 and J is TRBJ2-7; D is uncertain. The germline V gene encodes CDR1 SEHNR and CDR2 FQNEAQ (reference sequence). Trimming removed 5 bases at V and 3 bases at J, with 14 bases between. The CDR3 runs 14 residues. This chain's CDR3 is CASSDGRAGYEQYF. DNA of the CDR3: TGTGCCAGCAGCGACGGTAGGGCAGGCTACGAGCAGTACTTC.

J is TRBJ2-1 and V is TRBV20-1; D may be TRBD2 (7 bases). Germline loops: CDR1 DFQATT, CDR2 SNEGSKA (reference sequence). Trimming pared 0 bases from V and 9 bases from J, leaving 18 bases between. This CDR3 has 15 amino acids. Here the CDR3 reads CSARDWGGRVIEQFF. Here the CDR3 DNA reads TGCAGTGCTAGAGATTGGGGGGGCAGGGTCATTGAGCAGTTCTTC.

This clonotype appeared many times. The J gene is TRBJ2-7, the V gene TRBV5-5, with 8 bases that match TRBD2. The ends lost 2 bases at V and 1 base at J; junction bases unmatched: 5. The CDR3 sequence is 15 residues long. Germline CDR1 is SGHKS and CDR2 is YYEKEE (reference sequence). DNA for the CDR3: TGTGCCAGCAGCTTTCTCGGGGGGGATTCCTACGAGCAGTACTTC. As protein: CASSFLGGDSYEQYF. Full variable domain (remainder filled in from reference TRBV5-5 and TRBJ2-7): DAGVTQSPTHLIKTRGQQVTLRCSPISGHKSVSWYQQVLGQGPQFIFQYYEKEERGRGNFPDRFSARQFPNYSSELNVNALLLGDSALYLCASSFLGGDSYEQYFGPGTRLTVT.

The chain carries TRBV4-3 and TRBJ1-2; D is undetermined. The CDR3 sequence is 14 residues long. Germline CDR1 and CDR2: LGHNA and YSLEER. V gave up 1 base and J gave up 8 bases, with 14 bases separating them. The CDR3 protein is CASSQVGSQSGYTF. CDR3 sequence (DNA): TGCGCCAGCAGCCAAGTCGGTTCCCAGAGCGGCTACACCTTC.

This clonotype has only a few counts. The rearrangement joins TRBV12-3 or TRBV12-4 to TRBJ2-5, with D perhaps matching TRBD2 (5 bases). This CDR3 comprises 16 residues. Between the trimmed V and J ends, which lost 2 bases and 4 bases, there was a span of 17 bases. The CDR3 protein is CASSLQSSWVGETQYF. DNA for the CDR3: TGTGCCAGCAGTTTACAGTCTAGCTGGGTAGGAGAGACCCAGTACTTC.

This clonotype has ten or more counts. CDR3: CASSLAGADTQYF. In nucleotides, the CDR3 is TGTGCCAGCAGCTTAGCGGGGGCAGATACGCAGTATTTT. The V and J genes are TRBV7-9 and TRBJ2-3; D may be TRBD1 or TRBD2 (5 bases each). The CDR3 has 13 residues. V shed 0 bases and J shed 4 bases, with 5 bases lying between them. CDR1 and CDR2 from the germline V gene are SEHNR and FQNEAQ (reference sequence).

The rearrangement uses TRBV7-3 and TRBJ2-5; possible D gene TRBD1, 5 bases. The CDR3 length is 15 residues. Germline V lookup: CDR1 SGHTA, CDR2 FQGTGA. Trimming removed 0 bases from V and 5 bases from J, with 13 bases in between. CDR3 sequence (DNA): TGTGCCAGCAGCTTAACTCAGGGCCCCGGGGAGACCCAGTACTTC. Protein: CASSLTQGPGETQYF.

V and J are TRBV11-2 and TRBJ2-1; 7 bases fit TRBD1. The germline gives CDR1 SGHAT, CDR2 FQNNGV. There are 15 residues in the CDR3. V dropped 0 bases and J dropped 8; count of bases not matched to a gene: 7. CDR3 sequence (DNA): TGTGCCAGCAGCTTAGACCCGACAGGGAGTGATGAGCAGTTCTTC. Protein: CASSLDPTGSDEQFF.

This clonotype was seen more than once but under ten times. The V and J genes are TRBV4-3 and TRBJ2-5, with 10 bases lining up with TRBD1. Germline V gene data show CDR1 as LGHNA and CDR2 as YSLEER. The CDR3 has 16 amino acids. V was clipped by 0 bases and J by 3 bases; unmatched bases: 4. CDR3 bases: TGCGCCAGCAGCCAAGACTGGGACAGGGGAAAAGAGACCCAGTACTTC. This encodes CASSQDWDRGKETQYF.

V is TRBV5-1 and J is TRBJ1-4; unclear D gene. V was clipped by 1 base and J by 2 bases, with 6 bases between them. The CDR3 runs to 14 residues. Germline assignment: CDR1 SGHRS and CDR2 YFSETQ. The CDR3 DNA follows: TGCGCCAGCAGCTTGTGGGAGACTAATGAAAAACTGTTTTTT. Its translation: CASSLWETNEKLFF.

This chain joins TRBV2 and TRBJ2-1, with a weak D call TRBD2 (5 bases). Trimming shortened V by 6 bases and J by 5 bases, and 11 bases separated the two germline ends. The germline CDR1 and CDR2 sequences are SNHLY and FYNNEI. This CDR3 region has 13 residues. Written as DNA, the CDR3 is TGTGCCAGCAGGCAGGACTGGGACAATGAGCAGTTCTTC. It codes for CASRQDWDNEQFF. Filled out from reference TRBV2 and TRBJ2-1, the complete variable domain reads EPEVTQTPSHQVTQMGQEVILRCVPISNHLYFYWYRQILGQKVEFLVSFYNNEISEKSEIFDDQFSVERPDGSNFTLKIRSTKLEDSAMYFCASRQDWDNEQFFGPGTRLTVL.

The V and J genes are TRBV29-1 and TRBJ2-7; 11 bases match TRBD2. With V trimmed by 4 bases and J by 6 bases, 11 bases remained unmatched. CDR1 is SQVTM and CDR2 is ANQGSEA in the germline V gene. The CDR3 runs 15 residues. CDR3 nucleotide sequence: TGCAGCGTTGGGTTAGCGGGAGGGCCTAGGGGCGAGCAGTACTTC. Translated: CSVGLAGGPRGEQYF.

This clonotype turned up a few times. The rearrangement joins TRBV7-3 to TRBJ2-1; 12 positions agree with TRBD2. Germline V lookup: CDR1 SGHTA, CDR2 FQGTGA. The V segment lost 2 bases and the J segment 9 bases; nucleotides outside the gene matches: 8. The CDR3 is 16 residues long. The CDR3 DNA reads TGTGCCAGCAGCTTACTTAGACTAGCGGGAGCTAGTGAGCAGTTCTTC. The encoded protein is CASSLLRLAGASEQFF.

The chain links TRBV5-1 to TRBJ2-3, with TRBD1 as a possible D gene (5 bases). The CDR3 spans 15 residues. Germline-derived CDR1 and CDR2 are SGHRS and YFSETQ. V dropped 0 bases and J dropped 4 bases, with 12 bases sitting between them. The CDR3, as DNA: TGCGCCAGCAGCTTGGAGGGGAACTCCGCAGATACGCAGTATTTT. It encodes CASSLEGNSADTQYF.

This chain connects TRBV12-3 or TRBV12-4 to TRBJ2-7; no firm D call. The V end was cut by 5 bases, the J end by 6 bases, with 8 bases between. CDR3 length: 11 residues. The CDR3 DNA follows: TGTGCCAGCAGTGAGCTGTCCGAGCAGTACTTC. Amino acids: CASSELSEQYF.

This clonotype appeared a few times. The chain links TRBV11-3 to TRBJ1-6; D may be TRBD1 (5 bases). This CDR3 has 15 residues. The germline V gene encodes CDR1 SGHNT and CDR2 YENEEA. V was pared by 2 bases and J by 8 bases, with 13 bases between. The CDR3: CASSLTGALDSPLHF. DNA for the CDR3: TGTGCCAGCAGCTTAACCGGGGCTTTGGATTCACCCCTCCACTTT.

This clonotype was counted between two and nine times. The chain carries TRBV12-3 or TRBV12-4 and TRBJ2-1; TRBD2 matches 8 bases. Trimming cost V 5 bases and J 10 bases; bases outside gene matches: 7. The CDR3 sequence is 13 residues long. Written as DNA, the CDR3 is TGTGCCAGCAGTGCCGGGGGGGTCCCAGAGCAGTTCTTC. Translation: CASSAGGVPEQFF.

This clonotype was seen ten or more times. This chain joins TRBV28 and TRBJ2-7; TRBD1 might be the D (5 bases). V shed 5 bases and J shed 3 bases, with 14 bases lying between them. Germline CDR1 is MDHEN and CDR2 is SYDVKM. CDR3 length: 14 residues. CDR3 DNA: TGTGCCAGCAGTATCTATGGACACATCTACGAGCAGTACTTC. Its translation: CASSIYGHIYEQYF.

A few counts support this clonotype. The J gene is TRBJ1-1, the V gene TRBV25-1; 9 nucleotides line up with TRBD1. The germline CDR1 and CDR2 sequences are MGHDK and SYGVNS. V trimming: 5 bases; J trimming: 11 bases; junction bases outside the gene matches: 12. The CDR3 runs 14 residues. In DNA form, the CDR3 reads TGTGCCAGCAGTAAAGGGTACAGGGGGCGTGACGCTTTCTTT. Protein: CASSKGYRGRDAFF.

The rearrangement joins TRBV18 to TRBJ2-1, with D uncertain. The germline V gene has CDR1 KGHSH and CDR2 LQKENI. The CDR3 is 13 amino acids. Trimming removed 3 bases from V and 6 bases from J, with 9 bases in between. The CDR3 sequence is CASSPLDSNEQFF. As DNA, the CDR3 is TGTGCCAGCTCACCTCTAGACTCCAATGAGCAGTTCTTC. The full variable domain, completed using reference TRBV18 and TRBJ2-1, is NAGVMQNPRHLVRRRGQEARLRCSPMKGHSHVYWYRQLPEEGLKFMVYLQKENIIDESGMPKERFSAEFPKEGPSILRIQQVVRGDSAAYFCASSPLDSNEQFFGPGTRLTVL.

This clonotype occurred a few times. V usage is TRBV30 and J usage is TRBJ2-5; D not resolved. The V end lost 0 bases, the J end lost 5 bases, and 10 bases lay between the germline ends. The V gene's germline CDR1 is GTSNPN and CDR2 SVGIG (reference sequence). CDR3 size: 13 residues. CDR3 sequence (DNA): TGTGCCTGGAGTGTAATTCGTCGGGAGACCCAGTACTTC. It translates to CAWSVIRRETQYF.

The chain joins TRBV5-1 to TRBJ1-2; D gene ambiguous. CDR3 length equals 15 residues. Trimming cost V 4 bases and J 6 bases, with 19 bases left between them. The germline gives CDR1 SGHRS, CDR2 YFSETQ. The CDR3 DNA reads TGCGCCAGCAGCCCCCTCGGACGGGAGGGTAATGGCTACACCTTC. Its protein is CASSPLGREGNGYTF. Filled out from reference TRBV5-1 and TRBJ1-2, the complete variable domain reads KAGVTQTPRYLIKTRGQQVTLSCSPISGHRSVSWYQQTPGQGLQFLFEYFSETQRNKGNFPGRFSGRQFSNSRSEMNVSTLELGDSALYLCASSPLGREGNGYTFGSGTRLTVV.

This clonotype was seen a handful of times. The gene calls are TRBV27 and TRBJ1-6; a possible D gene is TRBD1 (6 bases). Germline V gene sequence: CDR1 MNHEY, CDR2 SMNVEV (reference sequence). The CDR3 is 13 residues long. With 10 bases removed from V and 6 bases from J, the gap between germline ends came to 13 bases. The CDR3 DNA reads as TGTGCCACCCGGTACAGGGCTAATTCACCCCTCCACTTT. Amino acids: CATRYRANSPLHF.

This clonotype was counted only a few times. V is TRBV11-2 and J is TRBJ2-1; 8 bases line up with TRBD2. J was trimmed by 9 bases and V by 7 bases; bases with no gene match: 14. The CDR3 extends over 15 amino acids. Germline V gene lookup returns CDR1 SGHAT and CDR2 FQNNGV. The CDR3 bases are TGTGCCAGCACCAATGGAGCGGGAGTGGGAGGTGAGCAGTTCTTC. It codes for CASTNGAGVGGEQFF.

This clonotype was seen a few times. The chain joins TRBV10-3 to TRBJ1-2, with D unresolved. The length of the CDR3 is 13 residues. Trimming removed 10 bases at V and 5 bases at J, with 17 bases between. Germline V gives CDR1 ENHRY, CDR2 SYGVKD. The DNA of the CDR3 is TGTGCCACCTTTACCCCTGGACTGTATGGCTACACCTTC. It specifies CATFTPGLYGYTF.

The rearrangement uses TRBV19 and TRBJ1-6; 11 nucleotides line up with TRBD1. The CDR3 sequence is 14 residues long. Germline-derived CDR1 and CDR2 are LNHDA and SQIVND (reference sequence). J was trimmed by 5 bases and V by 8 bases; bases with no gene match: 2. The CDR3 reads CASRDRGNNSPLHF. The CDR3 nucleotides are TGTGCCAGTCGGGACAGGGGGAATAATTCACCCCTCCACTTT. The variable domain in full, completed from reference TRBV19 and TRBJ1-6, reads DGGITQSPKYLFRKEGQNVTLSCEQNLNHDAMYWYRQDPGQGLRLIYYSQIVNDFQKGDIAEGYSVSREKKESFPLTVTSAQKNPTAFYLCASRDRGNNSPLHFGNGTRLTVT.

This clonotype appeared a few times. For the CDR3, the DNA is TGTGCCAGCAGCCAAGTCTCGGGGACTAGCGAAGAGACCCAGTACTTC. Translating it yields CASSQVSGTSEETQYF. The gene calls are TRBV4-2 and TRBJ2-5, with 10 positions matching TRBD2. The CDR3 runs 16 residues. The V gene's germline CDR1 is LGHNA and CDR2 YNFKEQ. Losses at the gene ends were 1 base for V and 3 bases for J; bases not matched to a gene: 5.